These T cell receptor beta chains were read from a single sample in a study of blood T cell repertoires in COVID-19. TCRdb's table, derived via immunoSEQ multiplex PCR, lists solely in-frame clones and lacks some. Of under 350,000 clones listed, under 90% are singletons. The sequenced material came from peripheral blood. These receptors originate from a woman between 25 and 40 years old with COVID-19, enrolled during active disease. Both conserved end residues are part of each CDR3. Each record gives: V gene, J gene, D gene, CDR3 protein, CDR3 DNA. D genes are given only for firm matches.

V gene: TRBV18; J gene: TRBJ2-7; D gene: NA; CDR3 protein: CASSLYGSSYEQYF; CDR3 DNA: TGTGCCAGCTCACTTTACGGGAGCTCCTACGAGCAGTACTTC
V gene: TRBV28; J gene: TRBJ2-2; D gene: TRBD1; CDR3 protein: CASNQGDHTGELFF; CDR3 DNA: TGTGCCTCAAACCAGGGGGACCACACCGGGGAGCTGTTTTTT
V gene: TRBV9; J gene: TRBJ1-1; D gene: NA; CDR3 protein: CASSVEGRGYTEAFF; CDR3 DNA: TGTGCCAGCAGCGTCGAGGGACGGGGGTACACTGAAGCTTTCTTT
V gene: TRBV9; J gene: TRBJ1-4; D gene: NA; CDR3 protein: CASSVAGANEKLFF; CDR3 DNA: TGTGCCAGCAGCGTGGCCGGGGCTAATGAAAAACTGTTTTTT
V gene: TRBV18; J gene: TRBJ1-4; D gene: TRBD1; CDR3 protein: CASSRVAGQGFEKLFF; CDR3 DNA: TGTGCCAGCTCACGAGTCGCGGGACAGGGGTTTGAAAAACTGTTTTTT
V gene: TRBV6-6; J gene: TRBJ2-3; D gene: TRBD1; CDR3 protein: CASSYLQGSTDTQYF; CDR3 DNA: TGTGCCAGCAGTTACTTACAGGGGAGCACAGATACGCAGTATTTT
V gene: TRBV4-1; J gene: TRBJ2-1; D gene: TRBD2; CDR3 protein: CASSRSLAGGHNEQFF; CDR3 DNA: TGCGCCAGCAGCCGAAGCCTTGCGGGGGGCCACAATGAGCAGTTCTTC
V gene: TRBV3-1/TRBV3-2; J gene: TRBJ1-6; D gene: NA; CDR3 protein: CASGDDNSPLHF; CDR3 DNA: TGTGCCAGCGGAGACGATAATTCACCCCTCCACTTT
V gene: TRBV11-2; J gene: TRBJ2-3; D gene: TRBD2; CDR3 protein: CASTQGRGGLDTQYF; CDR3 DNA: TGTGCCAGCACTCAGGGACGGGGGGGCCTTGATACGCAGTATTTT
V gene: TRBV5-5; J gene: TRBJ1-2; D gene: NA; CDR3 protein: CASSLGEGSGYTF; CDR3 DNA: TGTGCCAGCAGCTTAGGGGAGGGTAGTGGCTACACCTTC
V gene: TRBV7-6; J gene: TRBJ1-3; D gene: NA; CDR3 protein: CASSLGTSNSGNTIYF; CDR3 DNA: TGTGCCAGCAGCTTGGGCACGTCCAACTCTGGAAACACCATATATTTT
V gene: TRBV5-1; J gene: TRBJ2-3; D gene: NA; CDR3 protein: CASSSGHRTDTQYF; CDR3 DNA: TGCGCCAGCTCTTCCGGACACCGCACAGATACGCAGTATTTT
V gene: TRBV6-5; J gene: TRBJ1-4; D gene: TRBD1; CDR3 protein: CASKYRGVYEKLFF; CDR3 DNA: TGTGCCAGCAAATACAGGGGAGTTTATGAAAAACTGTTTTTT
V gene: TRBV13; J gene: TRBJ2-1; D gene: NA; CDR3 protein: CASRGAPYNEQFF; CDR3 DNA: TGTGCCAGCAGGGGAGCCCCCTACAATGAGCAGTTCTTC
V gene: TRBV7-2; J gene: TRBJ1-1; D gene: TRBD1; CDR3 protein: CASSPRQGYVTEAFF; CDR3 DNA: TGTGCCAGCAGCCCACGACAGGGGTATGTCACTGAAGCTTTCTTT
V gene: TRBV6-5; J gene: TRBJ2-5; D gene: NA; CDR3 protein: CASRRPGGQETQYF; CDR3 DNA: TGTGCCAGCAGACGTCCCGGGGGCCAAGAGACCCAGTACTTC